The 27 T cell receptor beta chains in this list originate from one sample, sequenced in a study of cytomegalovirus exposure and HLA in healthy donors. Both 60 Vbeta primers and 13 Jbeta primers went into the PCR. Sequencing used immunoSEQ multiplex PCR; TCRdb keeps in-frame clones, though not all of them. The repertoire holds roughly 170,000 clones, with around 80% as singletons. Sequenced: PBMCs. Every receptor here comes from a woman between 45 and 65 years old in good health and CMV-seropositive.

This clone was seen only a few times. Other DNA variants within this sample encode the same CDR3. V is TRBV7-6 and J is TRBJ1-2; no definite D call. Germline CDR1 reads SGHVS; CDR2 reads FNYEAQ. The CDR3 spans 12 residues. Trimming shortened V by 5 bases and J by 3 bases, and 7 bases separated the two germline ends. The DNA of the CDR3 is TGTGCCAGCAGCACCGGGGACTATGGCTACACCTTC. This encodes CASSTGDYGYTF.

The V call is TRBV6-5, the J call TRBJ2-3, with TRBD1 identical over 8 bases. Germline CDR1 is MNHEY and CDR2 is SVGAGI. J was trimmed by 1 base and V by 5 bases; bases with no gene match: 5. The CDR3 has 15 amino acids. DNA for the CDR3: TGTGCCAGCAGTCAGGGGGCGCACGGCACAGATACGCAGTATTTT. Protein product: CASSQGAHGTDTQYF.

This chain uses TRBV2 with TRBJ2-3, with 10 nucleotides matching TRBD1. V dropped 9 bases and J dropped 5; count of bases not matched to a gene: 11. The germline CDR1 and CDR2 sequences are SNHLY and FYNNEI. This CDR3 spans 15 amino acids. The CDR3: CASQSGTGAGDTQYF. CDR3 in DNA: TGTGCCAGTCAATCCGGGACAGGGGCGGGAGATACGCAGTATTTT.

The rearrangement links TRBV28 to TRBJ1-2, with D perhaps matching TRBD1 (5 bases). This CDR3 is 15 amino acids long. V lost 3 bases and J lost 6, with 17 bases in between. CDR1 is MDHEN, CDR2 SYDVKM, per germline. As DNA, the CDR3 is TGTGCCAGCAGTTTGGTTCCGGGTCAGGGTAATGGCTACACCTTC. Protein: CASSLVPGQGNGYTF.

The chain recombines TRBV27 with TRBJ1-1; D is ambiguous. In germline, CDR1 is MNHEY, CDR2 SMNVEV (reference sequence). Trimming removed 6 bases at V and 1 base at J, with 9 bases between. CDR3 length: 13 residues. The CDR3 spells CASSRPGNTEAFF. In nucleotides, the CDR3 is TGTGCCAGCAGCCGACCAGGGAACACTGAAGCTTTCTTT.

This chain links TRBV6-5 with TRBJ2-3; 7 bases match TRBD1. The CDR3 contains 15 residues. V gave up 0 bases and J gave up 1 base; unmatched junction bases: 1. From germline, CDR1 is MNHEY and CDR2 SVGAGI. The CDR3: CASSYSGTGTDTQYF. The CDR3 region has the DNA TGTGCCAGCAGTTACTCGGGGACAGGCACAGATACGCAGTATTTT.

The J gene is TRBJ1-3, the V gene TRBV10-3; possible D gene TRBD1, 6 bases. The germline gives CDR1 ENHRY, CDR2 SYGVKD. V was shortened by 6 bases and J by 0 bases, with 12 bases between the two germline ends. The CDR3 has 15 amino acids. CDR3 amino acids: CAIRGQRSSGNTIYF. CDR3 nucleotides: TGTGCCATCAGAGGACAGCGGAGCTCTGGAAACACCATATATTTT.

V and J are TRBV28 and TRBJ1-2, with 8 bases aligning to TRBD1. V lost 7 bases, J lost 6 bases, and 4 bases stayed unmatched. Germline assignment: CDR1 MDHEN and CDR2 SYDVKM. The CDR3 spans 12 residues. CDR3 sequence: CASTGQGDGYTF. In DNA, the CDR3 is TGTGCCAGCACCGGACAGGGAGATGGCTACACCTTC.

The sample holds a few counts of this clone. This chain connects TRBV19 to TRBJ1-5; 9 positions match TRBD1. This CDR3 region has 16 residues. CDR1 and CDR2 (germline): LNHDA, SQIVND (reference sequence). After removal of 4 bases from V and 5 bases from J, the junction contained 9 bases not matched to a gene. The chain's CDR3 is CASSRQGEGVDQPQHF. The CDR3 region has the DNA TGTGCCAGTAGTAGACAGGGGGAGGGCGTGGATCAGCCCCAGCATTTT. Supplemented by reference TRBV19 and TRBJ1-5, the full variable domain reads DGGITQSPKYLFRKEGQNVTLSCEQNLNHDAMYWYRQDPGQGLRLIYYSQIVNDFQKGDIAEGYSVSREKKESFPLTVTSAQKNPTAFYLCASSRQGEGVDQPQHFGDGTRLSIL.

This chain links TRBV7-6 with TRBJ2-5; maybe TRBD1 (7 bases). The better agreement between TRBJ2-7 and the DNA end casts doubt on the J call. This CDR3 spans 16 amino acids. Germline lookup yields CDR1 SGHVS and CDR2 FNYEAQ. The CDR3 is CASSLGRDSSIYEQYF. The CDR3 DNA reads TGTGCCAGCAGCTTAGGGCGGGACAGCTCGATCTACGAGCAGTACTTC.

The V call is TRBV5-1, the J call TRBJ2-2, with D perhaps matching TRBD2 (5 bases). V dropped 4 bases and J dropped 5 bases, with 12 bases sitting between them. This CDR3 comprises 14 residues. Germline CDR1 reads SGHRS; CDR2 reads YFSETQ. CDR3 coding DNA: TGCGCCAGCAGCCAGACTATGAGTACCGGGGAGCTGTTTTTT. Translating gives CASSQTMSTGELFF.

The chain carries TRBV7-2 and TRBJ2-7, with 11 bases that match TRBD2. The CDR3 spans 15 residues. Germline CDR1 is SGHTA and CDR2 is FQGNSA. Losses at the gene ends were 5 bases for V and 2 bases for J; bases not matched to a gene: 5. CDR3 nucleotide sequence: TGTGCCAGCAGCCTGGGACTAGCGGAGGCCTACGAGCAGTACTTC. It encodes CASSLGLAEAYEQYF.

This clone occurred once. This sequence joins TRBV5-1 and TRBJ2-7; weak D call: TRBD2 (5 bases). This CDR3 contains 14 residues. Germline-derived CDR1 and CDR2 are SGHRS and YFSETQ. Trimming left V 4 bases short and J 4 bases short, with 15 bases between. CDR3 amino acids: CASSPTKGAYEQYF. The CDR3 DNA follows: TGCGCCAGCAGCCCGACAAAGGGAGCATACGAGCAGTACTTC.

As DNA, the CDR3 is TGTGCCAGCAGCGGAGCGGGAGACCGCACAGATACGCAGTATTTT. It codes for CASSGAGDRTDTQYF. V usage is TRBV9 and J usage is TRBJ2-3; 8 bases map to TRBD2. The CDR3 has 15 residues. CDR1 SGDLS and CDR2 YYNGEE come from the germline V gene. V lost 3 bases and J lost 1; bases outside the gene matches: 4.

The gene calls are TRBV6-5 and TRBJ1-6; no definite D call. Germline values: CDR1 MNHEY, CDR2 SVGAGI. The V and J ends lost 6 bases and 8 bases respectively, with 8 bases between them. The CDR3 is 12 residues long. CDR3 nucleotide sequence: TGTGCCAGCAGGAACGCGGATTCACCCCTCCACTTT. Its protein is CASRNADSPLHF.

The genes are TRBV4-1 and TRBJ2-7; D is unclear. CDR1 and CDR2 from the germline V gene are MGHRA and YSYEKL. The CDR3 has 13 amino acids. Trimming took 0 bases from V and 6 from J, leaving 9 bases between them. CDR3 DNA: TGCGCCAGCAGCCAAGACTCGCGACTCGAGCAGTACTTC. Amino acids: CASSQDSRLEQYF.

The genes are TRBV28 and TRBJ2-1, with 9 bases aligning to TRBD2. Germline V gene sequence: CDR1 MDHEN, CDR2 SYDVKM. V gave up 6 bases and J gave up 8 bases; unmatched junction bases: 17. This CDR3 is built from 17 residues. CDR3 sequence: CASRPPGLAGARDEQFF. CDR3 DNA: TGTGCCAGCAGACCTCCCGGCTTAGCGGGAGCCAGGGATGAGCAGTTCTTC.

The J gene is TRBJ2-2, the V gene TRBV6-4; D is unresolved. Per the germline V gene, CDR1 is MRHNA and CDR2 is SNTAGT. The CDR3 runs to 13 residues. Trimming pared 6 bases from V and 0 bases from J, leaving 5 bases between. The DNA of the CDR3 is TGTGCCAGCAGCCCATCGAACACCGGGGAGCTGTTTTTT. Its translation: CASSPSNTGELFF.

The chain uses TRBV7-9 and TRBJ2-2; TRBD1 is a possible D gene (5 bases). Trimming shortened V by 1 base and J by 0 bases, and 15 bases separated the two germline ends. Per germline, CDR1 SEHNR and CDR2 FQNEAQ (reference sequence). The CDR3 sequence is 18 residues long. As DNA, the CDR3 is TGTGCCAGCAGCTTAGGGGGCAGCACCTACGCGAACACCGGGGAGCTGTTTTTT. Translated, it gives CASSLGGSTYANTGELFF.

The CDR3, as DNA: TGCGCCAGCAGCACCGCGGGGGGGCGCCGGACAGATACGCAGTATTTT. Residues: CASSTAGGRRTDTQYF. The chain couples TRBV4-1 to TRBJ2-3; 9 bases align to TRBD2. This CDR3 is 16 amino acids long. Germline V gene sequence: CDR1 MGHRA, CDR2 YSYEKL. J was trimmed by 3 bases and V by 5 bases; bases with no gene match: 9.

The CDR3 DNA sequence: TGTGCCAGCAGCGCGACTAGCTCCTACAATGAGCAGTTCTTC. This encodes CASSATSSYNEQFF. This sequence joins TRBV9 and TRBJ2-1; D is perhaps TRBD2 (6 bases). The CDR3 consists of 14 residues. Germline assignment: CDR1 SGDLS and CDR2 YYNGEE. V was clipped by 3 bases and J by 0 bases, with 7 bases between them.

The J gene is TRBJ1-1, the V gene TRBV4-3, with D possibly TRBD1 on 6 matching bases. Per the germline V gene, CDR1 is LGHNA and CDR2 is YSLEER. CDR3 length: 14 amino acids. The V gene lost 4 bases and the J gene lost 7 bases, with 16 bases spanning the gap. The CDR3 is CASSRATGQGEAFF. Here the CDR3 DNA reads TGCGCCAGCAGCCGGGCAACAGGGCAAGGTGAAGCTTTCTTT.

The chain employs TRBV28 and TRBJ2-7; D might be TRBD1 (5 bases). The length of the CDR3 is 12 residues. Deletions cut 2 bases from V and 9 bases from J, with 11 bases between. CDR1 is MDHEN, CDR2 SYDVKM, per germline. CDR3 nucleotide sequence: TGTGCCAGCAGTTTAACCCAGCAGGGGCAGTACTTC. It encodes CASSLTQQGQYF.

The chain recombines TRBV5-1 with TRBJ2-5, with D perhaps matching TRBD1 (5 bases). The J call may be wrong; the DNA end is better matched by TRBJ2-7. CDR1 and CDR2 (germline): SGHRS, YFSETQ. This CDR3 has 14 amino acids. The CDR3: CASSYQPTVYEQYF. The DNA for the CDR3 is TGCGCCAGCAGCTACCAACCGACAGTCTACGAGCAGTACTTC.

The CDR3 sequence: CASRPGGANQPQHF. CDR3 coding DNA: TGTGCCAGCAGGCCGGGGGGTGCCAATCAGCCCCAGCATTTT. The chain uses TRBV28 and TRBJ1-5; possibly TRBD1 for D (5 bases). The CDR3 runs to 14 residues. Trimming left V 6 bases short and J 3 bases short, with 12 bases between. Germline CDR1 and CDR2: MDHEN and SYDVKM. The full variable domain, in which reference TRBV28 and TRBJ1-5 provide the parts outside the CDR3, is DVKVTQSSRYLVKRTGEKVFLECVQDMDHENMFWYRQDPGLGLRLIYFSYDVKMKEKGDIPEGYSVSREKKERFSLILESASTNQTSMYLCASRPGGANQPQHFGDGTRLSIL.

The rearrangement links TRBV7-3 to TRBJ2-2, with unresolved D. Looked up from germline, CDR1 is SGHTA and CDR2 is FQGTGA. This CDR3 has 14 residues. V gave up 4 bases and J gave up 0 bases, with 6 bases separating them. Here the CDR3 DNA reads TGTGCCAGCAGCTCCAGGACGAACACCGGGGAGCTGTTTTTT. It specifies CASSSRTNTGELFF.

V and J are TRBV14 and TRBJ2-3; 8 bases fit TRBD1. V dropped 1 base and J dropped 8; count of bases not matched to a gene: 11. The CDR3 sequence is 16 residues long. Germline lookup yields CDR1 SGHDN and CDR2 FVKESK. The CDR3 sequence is CASSQAGRGPVGTQYF. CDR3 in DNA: TGTGCCAGCAGCCAAGCTGGCAGGGGGCCGGTGGGTACGCAGTATTTT.